The clone carrying this T cell receptor (beta chain) was observed a few times. This specimen belongs to a study of blood T cells in healthy people across ages. The CDR3 extends over 12 amino acids. Germline values: CDR1 LGHDT, CDR2 YNNKEL (reference sequence). A J-beta primer mix and a sample-barcoded 5' primer were used in a second PCR of about 7 to 12 cycles. TCRdb re-called the 5' RACE reads through MiXCR, storing one row per CDR3 protein. Of hundreds of thousands of distinct CDR3 sequences in the sample, under 25% were seen once. This chain connects TRBV3-1 to TRBJ2-5; tentative D call: TRBD2 (5 bases). The last part of the DNA fits TRBJ2-1 better; the J call may be wrong. What was sequenced was blood. This clonotype was sampled from a man between 65 and 85 years old in good health. The CDR3 loop reads CASSQPGRGQFF. CDR3 DNA: TGTGCCAGCAGCCAACCTGGCCGGGGGCAGTTCTTC.